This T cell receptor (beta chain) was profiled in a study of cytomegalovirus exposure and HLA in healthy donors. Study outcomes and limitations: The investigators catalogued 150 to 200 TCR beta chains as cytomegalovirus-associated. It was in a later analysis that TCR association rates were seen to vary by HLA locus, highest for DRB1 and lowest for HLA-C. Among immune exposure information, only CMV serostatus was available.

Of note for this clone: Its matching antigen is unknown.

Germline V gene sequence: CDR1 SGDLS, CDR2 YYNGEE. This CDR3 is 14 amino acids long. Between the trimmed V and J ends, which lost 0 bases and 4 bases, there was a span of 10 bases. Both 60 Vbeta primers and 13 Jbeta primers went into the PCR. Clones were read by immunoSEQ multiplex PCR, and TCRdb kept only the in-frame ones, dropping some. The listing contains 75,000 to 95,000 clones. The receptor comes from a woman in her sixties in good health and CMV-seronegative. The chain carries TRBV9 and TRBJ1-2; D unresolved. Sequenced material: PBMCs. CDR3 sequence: CASSVGEGFYGYTF. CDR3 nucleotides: TGTGCCAGCAGCGTAGGCGAGGGTTTCTATGGCTACACCTTC. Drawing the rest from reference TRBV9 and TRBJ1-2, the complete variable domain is DSGVTQTPKHLITATGQRVTLRCSPRSGDLSVYWYQQSLDQGLQFLIQYYNGEERAKGNILERFSAQQFPDLHSELNLSSLELGDSALYFCASSVGEGFYGYTFGSGTRLTVV.